Described below is a single T cell receptor beta chain sequence and its context. Its antigen is undetermined. These data originate in a study of cytomegalovirus exposure and HLA in healthy donors. Regarding the study as a whole: Most TCR sequences were rare, but some public TCRs occurred in many donors. Cytomegalovirus status was reportedly diagnosed by the classifier with high specificity and sensitivity.

Profiling relied on immunoSEQ multiplex PCR, and the TCRdb table lists in-frame clones only, not all of them. The table has hundreds of thousands of clones, approximately 87% seen once. Trimming stripped 4 bases from V and 6 bases from J, with 19 bases between. The length of the CDR3 is 16 residues. The germline V gene encodes CDR1 MNHNS and CDR2 SASEGT. A roughly 120-subject validation cohort, separate from the approximately 670-subject first cohort, supplied the donors. Specimen: PBMCs. V usage is TRBV6-1 and J usage is TRBJ2-4; perhaps TRBD1 as D (6 bases). The clonotype originates from a woman aged 18-29 years in good health and CMV-seronegative. The chain's CDR3 is CASSGIQGLGINIQYF. The DNA of the CDR3 is TGTGCCAGCAGTGGGATACAGGGTTTAGGCATAAACATTCAGTACTTC.